This T cell receptor beta chain was captured by sequencing in a study of T cells after yellow fever vaccination. Points from the study as a whole: It was the secondary response that reached its peak faster, day 5 versus 15, but it was weaker. The study re-detected most primary-vaccination clones after the booster (under 97% CD4, around 89% CD8). Abundant clonotypes from the bulk population could contaminate FACS-sorted repertoires.

Template switching by 5'RACE produced TCR cDNA, adding a universal primer site and UMIs. TCRdb re-called the 5' RACE reads through MiXCR, storing one row per CDR3 protein. There are 500,000 to 650,000 distinct CDR3 sequences in the sample; about 17% occur only once, and 17% lies in the top ten. This clonotype was picked up a small number of times. The antigen is undetermined. This CDR3 has 15 amino acids. Germline V CDR1 and CDR2: MNHNS, SASEGT. Trimming removed 8 bases from V and 0 bases from J, with 14 bases in between. V and J are TRBV6-1 and TRBJ2-1; D uncertain. This receptor was taken from a man between 18 and 35 years old who received the YFV17D yellow fever vaccine. The sequenced sample was PBMCs, obtained 5 days after the first yellow fever vaccination. CDR3 loop: CASRPGPSSYNEQFF. CDR3 in DNA: TGTGCCAGCCGGCCGGGCCCAAGCTCCTACAATGAGCAGTTCTTC.